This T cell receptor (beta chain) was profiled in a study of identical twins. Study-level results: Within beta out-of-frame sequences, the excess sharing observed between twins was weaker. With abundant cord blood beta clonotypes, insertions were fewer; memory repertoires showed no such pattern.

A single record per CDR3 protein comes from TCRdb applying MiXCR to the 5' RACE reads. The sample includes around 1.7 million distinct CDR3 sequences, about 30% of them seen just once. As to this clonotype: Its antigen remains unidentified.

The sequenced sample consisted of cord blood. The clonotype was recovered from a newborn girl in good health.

CDR3 protein: CASSLSQVIPNRGRATEAFF. CDR3 DNA sequence: TGTGCCAGCAGTTTATCGCAGGTAATACCTAACAGGGGTCGGGCCACTGAAGCTTTCTTT. V gene TRBV12-3 or TRBV12-4 combines with J gene TRBJ1-1; 7 bases are shared with TRBD1. The V and J ends lost 2 bases and 4 bases, in that order; junction bases with no gene match: 22. There are 20 residues in the CDR3.